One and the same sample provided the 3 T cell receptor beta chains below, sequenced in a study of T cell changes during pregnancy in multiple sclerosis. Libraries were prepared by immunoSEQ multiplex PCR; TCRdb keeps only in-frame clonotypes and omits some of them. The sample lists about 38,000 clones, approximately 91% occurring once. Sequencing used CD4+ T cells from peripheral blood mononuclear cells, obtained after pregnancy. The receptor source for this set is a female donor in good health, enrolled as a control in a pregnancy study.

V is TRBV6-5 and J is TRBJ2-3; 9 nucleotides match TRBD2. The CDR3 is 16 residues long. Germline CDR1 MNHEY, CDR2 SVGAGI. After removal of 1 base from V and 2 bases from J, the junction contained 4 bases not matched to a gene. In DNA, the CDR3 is TGTGCCAGCAGTTACTTAGCGGGGGCCCCCACAGATACGCAGTATTTT. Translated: CASSYLAGAPTDTQYF.

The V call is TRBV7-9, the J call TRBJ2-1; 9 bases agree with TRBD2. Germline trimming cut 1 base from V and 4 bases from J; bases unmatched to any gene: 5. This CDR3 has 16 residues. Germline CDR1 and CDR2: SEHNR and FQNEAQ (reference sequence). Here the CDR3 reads CASSLVRAGGYNEQFF. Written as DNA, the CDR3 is TGTGCCAGCAGCTTAGTACGGGCGGGGGGGTACAATGAGCAGTTCTTC.

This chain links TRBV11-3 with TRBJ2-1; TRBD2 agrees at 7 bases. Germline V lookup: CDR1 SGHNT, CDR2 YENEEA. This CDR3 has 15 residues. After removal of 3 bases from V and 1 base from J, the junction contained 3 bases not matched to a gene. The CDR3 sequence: CASSFSGPSYNEQFF. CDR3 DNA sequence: TGTGCCAGCAGCTTTAGCGGGCCTTCCTACAATGAGCAGTTCTTC.